This section outlines one T cell receptor (beta chain) sequence together with its context. This CDR3 spans 17 amino acids. J lost 0 bases, V lost 1 base, and 6 bases had no gene match. Germline V gene sequence: CDR1 SEHNR, CDR2 FQNEAQ (reference sequence). As to time point: newly diagnosed GD, antithyroid drugs for less than 3 months. Preparation of the TCR library used RNA extracted from PBMCs. The data originate from a study of regulatory T cells in long-lasting Graves disease. Construction of the TCR beta libraries employed iRepertoire HTBI primers in conjunction with Arm-PCR of CDR3 regions. TCRdb itself ran the multiplex PCR reads through MiXCR, one entry per CDR3 protein. Of about 540,000 distinct CDR3 sequences listed, roughly 13% are singletons. The data also belong to a second study, concerning T cells in Graves' hyperthyroidism and ophthalmopathy.

This TCR came from a man aged 25 to 40 with Graves disease. This chain connects TRBV7-9 to TRBJ1-5; 7 bases line up with TRBD1. The sample consisted of peripheral blood mononuclear cells (PBMCs), taken at new diagnosis, from a patient treated with antithyroid drugs. The CDR3 spells CASSLGDSRYSNQPQHF. The CDR3 DNA reads as TGTGCCAGCAGCTTAGGGGACAGTCGTTATAGCAATCAGCCCCAGCATTTT.